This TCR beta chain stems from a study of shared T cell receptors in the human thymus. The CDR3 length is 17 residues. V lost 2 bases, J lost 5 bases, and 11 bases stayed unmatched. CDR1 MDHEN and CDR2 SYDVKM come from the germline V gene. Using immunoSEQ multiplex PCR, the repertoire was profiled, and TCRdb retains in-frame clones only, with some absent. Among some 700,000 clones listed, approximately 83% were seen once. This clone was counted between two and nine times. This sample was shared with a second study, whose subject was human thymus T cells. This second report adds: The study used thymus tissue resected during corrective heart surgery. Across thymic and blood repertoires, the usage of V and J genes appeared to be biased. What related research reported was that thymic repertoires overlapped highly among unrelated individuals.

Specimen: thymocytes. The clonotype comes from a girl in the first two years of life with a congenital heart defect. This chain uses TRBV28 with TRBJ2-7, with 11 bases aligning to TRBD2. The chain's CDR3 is CASSLVVKTSGEHEQYF. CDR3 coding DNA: TGTGCCAGCAGTTTAGTAGTTAAGACTAGCGGGGAACACGAGCAGTACTTC.